The 21 T cell receptor beta chains given below trace back to one sample, sequenced in a study of blood T cell repertoires in COVID-19. TCRdb's copy holds only in-frame clones and misses some; the assay was immunoSEQ multiplex PCR. The sample records about 200,000 clones, around 81% being singletons. What was sequenced was peripheral blood. These receptors came from a man in his sixties with COVID-19, enrolled during active disease.

The chain uses TRBV6-2 or TRBV6-3 and TRBJ1-2; TRBD1 matches at 8 bases. This CDR3 comprises 18 residues. The J segment lost 5 bases and the V segment lost 4 bases, leaving 18 bases of the junction unmatched. CDR1 is MNHEY, CDR2 SVGEGT, per germline. CDR3 loop: CASSSDDRGLSKLYGYTF. For the CDR3, the DNA is TGTGCCAGCAGTTCCGACGACAGGGGTCTATCAAAGCTGTATGGCTACACCTTC.

The chain couples TRBV14 to TRBJ2-3; TRBD2 aligns across 10 bases. The V gene's germline CDR1 is SGHDN and CDR2 FVKESK. The CDR3 runs 16 residues. The J segment lost 3 bases and the V segment lost 4 bases, leaving 7 bases of the junction unmatched. The CDR3 DNA sequence: TGTGCCAGCAGCCTTCTAGCGGGAGTCTCTACAGATACGCAGTATTTT. Its protein product is CASSLLAGVSTDTQYF.

This clone showed up just once. The chain couples TRBV7-9 to TRBJ2-5, with 12 bases lining up with TRBD1. Trimming removed 5 bases from V and 4 bases from J; junction bases left unmatched: 5. Germline V lookup: CDR1 SEHNR, CDR2 FQNEAQ (reference sequence). This CDR3 region has 15 residues. The CDR3 reads CASSPWDRGLETQYF. CDR3 coding DNA: TGTGCCAGCAGCCCCTGGGACAGGGGGCTAGAGACCCAGTACTTC.

The rearrangement uses TRBV10-3 and TRBJ1-1, with D tentatively TRBD1 (5 bases). The CDR3 extends over 14 amino acids. The germline gives CDR1 ENHRY, CDR2 SYGVKD. V lost 6 bases and J 1 base, leaving 12 bases between the germline ends. This CDR3 is CAISGDSGNTEAFF. CDR3 nucleotide sequence: TGTGCCATCAGCGGGGACTCCGGGAACACTGAAGCTTTCTTT.

Remarks on this clone: A read error may account for a junction end that differs from germline. J is TRBJ1-1 and V is TRBV3-1 (or the pseudogene TRBV3-2); no reliable D call. In germline, CDR1 is LGHDT, CDR2 YNNKEL (reference sequence). This CDR3 has 11 residues. The CDR3 DNA reads TGTGCCAGCAGCCAAGCGAGATCCCTGTCCTTT. This sequence encodes CASSQARSLSF.

The gene calls are TRBV10-3 and TRBJ2-1, with 7 bases matching TRBD1. Germline V gene lookup returns CDR1 ENHRY and CDR2 SYGVKD. V lost 4 bases, J lost 4 bases, and 4 bases stayed unmatched. This CDR3 is built from 14 residues. CDR3: CAISAQGKYNEQFF. CDR3 sequence (DNA): TGTGCCATCAGTGCACAGGGGAAGTACAATGAGCAGTTCTTC.

V usage is TRBV4-2 and J usage is TRBJ2-7; weak D call: TRBD2 (6 bases). Between the trimmed V and J ends, which lost 1 base and 1 base, there was a span of 11 bases. CDR3 size: 15 residues. Germline CDR1 is LGHNA and CDR2 is YNFKEQ. CDR3: CASSQGLGGSYEQYF. For the CDR3, the DNA is TGTGCCAGCAGCCAAGGTCTCGGGGGTTCCTACGAGCAGTACTTC.

V gene TRBV27 combines with J gene TRBJ1-2; D is perhaps TRBD1 (5 bases). The CDR3 sequence is 15 residues long. CDR1 is MNHEY and CDR2 is SMNVEV in the germline V gene (reference sequence). The V end was cut by 3 bases, the J end by 4 bases, with 15 bases between. The CDR3 spells CASSFRASTGYGYTF. CDR3 coding DNA: TGTGCCAGCAGTTTCAGGGCCTCGACGGGCTATGGCTACACCTTC.

The V and J genes are TRBV10-3 and TRBJ1-1; TRBD1 is a possible D gene (5 bases). Germline V lookup: CDR1 ENHRY, CDR2 SYGVKD. CDR3 size: 15 residues. Trimming shortened V by 6 bases and J by 4 bases, and 18 bases separated the two germline ends. CDR3 sequence reads: CAIRRVVGEGTEAFF. CDR3 bases: TGTGCCATCAGACGAGTCGTAGGGGAGGGCACTGAAGCTTTCTTT.

The chain joins TRBV19 to TRBJ1-6; D unclear. This CDR3 spans 14 amino acids. The V gene's germline CDR1 is LNHDA and CDR2 SQIVND (reference sequence). The V end was cut by 6 bases, the J end by 5 bases, with 11 bases between. CDR3 nucleotide sequence: TGTGCCAGTAGGGCCCGGGGTGATAATTCACCCCTCCACTTT. Its protein product is CASRARGDNSPLHF.

This rearrangement joins TRBV2 to TRBJ1-5; 7 nucleotides align to TRBD1. This CDR3 has 15 amino acids. With 6 bases clipped from V and 3 bases from J, the junction kept 8 bases outside the gene matches. CDR1 is SNHLY, CDR2 FYNNEI, per germline. DNA for the CDR3: TGTGCCAGCAGGACAGGACAGGCTCCCAATCAGCCCCAGCATTTT. This gives the protein CASRTGQAPNQPQHF. The complete variable domain, with remaining parts taken from reference TRBV2 and TRBJ1-5, reads EPEVTQTPSHQVTQMGQEVILRCVPISNHLYFYWYRQILGQKVEFLVSFYNNEISEKSEIFDDQFSVERPDGSNFTLKIRSTKLEDSAMYFCASRTGQAPNQPQHFGDGTRLSIL.

This chain connects TRBV7-9 to TRBJ2-5; maybe TRBD1 (5 bases). Trimming left V 4 bases short and J 1 base short, with 10 bases between. The CDR3 has 14 amino acids. Germline V CDR1 and CDR2: SEHNR, FQNEAQ (reference sequence). The CDR3: CASSSWGSQETQYF. Written as DNA, the CDR3 is TGTGCCAGCAGCTCTTGGGGCAGCCAAGAGACCCAGTACTTC.

In its sample, this clone was seen a few times. This rearrangement joins TRBV4-1 to TRBJ2-2; perhaps TRBD1 as D (5 bases). This CDR3 is built from 15 residues. V lost 6 bases to trimming and J lost 5 bases, with 16 bases between them. Germline V gene sequence: CDR1 MGHRA, CDR2 YSYEKL. This CDR3 reads CASRRDGARTGELFF. CDR3 bases: TGCGCCAGCAGGCGAGATGGGGCACGAACCGGGGAGCTGTTTTTT.

The CDR3 region is CASSLADGTVSYEQYF. DNA for the CDR3: TGTGCCAGCAGCTTGGCCGACGGGACAGTCTCCTACGAGCAGTACTTC. V gene TRBV5-6 combines with J gene TRBJ2-7, with 7 bases identical to TRBD1. CDR1 and CDR2 (germline): SGHDT, YYEEEE. The V gene end was trimmed by 0 bases and the J gene end by 0 bases; junction bases not matched to a gene: 6. The CDR3 is 16 residues long.

This clone has a handful of counts. The rearrangement joins TRBV13 to TRBJ2-6; TRBD1 is a possible D gene (6 bases). CDR3 length: 17 residues. Germline loops: CDR1 PRHDT, CDR2 FYEKMQ (reference sequence). V shed 5 bases and J shed 0 bases, with 14 bases lying between them. Written as DNA, the CDR3 is TGTGCCAGCAGCGTACAGGGTTTTAGCTCTGGGGCCAACGTCCTGACTTTC. The encoded protein is CASSVQGFSSGANVLTF.

This chain joins TRBV6-2 or TRBV6-3 and TRBJ1-6; 8 bases map to TRBD1. The V gene's germline CDR1 is MNHEY and CDR2 SVGEGT. Trimming removed 4 bases from V and 7 bases from J; junction bases left unmatched: 6. This CDR3 has 15 residues. CDR3 DNA sequence: TGTGCCAGCAGTTGGTACAGGGGGAGGAATTCACCCCTCCACTTT. Encoded protein: CASSWYRGRNSPLHF.

V usage is TRBV9 and J usage is TRBJ2-5; possible D gene TRBD2, 6 bases. Looked up from germline, CDR1 is SGDLS and CDR2 is YYNGEE. This CDR3 contains 15 residues. Trimming shortened V by 2 bases and J by 4 bases, and 15 bases separated the two germline ends. CDR3 bases: TGTGCCAGCAGCGTCGGGACTCTTGGGGCAGAGACCCAGTACTTC. It specifies CASSVGTLGAETQYF. Drawing the rest from reference TRBV9 and TRBJ2-5, the complete variable domain is DSGVTQTPKHLITATGQRVTLRCSPRSGDLSVYWYQQSLDQGLQFLIQYYNGEERAKGNILERFSAQQFPDLHSELNLSSLELGDSALYFCASSVGTLGAETQYFGPGTRLLVL.

This clone appeared a few times. The genes are TRBV27 and TRBJ1-5; TRBD1 is a possible D gene (5 bases). V was trimmed by 2 bases and J by 4 bases, leaving 15 bases between them. The CDR3 has 16 residues. The V gene's germline CDR1 is MNHEY and CDR2 SMNVEV (reference sequence). CDR3 nucleotide sequence: TGTGCCAGCAGTTTAGCGAGTCGGGGGGGGAATCAGCCCCAGCATTTT. Its protein product is CASSLASRGGNQPQHF.

In this sample, this clone turned up once. This sequence joins TRBV6-1 and TRBJ2-5; the D gene is possibly TRBD1 (5 bases). Trimming took off 1 base at V and 2 bases at J, with 11 bases between the two ends. This CDR3 is built from 15 residues. CDR1 is MNHNS and CDR2 is SASEGT in the germline V gene. CDR3 bases: TGTGCCAGCAGTGAAGGTAGGGGCAGACAAGAGACCCAGTACTTC. Its translation: CASSEGRGRQETQYF.

The V call is TRBV13, the J call TRBJ1-6; TRBD1 aligns across 7 bases. The CDR3 is 15 residues long. Germline lookup yields CDR1 PRHDT and CDR2 FYEKMQ (reference sequence). Trimming cost V 5 bases and J 11 bases; bases outside gene matches: 12. CDR3 region: CASSRGQVALPPLHF. In nucleotides, the CDR3 is TGTGCCAGCAGCCGAGGACAGGTCGCCTTGCCACCCCTCCACTTT.

A word on this clone: This specimen includes other DNA sequences encoding the same CDR3. The J gene is TRBJ1-3, the V gene TRBV6-5; 7 bases are a match to TRBD1. J lost 4 bases, V lost 7 bases, and 7 bases had no gene match. The germline gives CDR1 MNHEY, CDR2 SVGAGI. This CDR3 has 14 residues. CDR3 residues: CASKDRPSGNTIYF. CDR3 coding DNA: TGTGCCAGCAAGGACAGGCCCTCGGGAAACACCATATATTTT.